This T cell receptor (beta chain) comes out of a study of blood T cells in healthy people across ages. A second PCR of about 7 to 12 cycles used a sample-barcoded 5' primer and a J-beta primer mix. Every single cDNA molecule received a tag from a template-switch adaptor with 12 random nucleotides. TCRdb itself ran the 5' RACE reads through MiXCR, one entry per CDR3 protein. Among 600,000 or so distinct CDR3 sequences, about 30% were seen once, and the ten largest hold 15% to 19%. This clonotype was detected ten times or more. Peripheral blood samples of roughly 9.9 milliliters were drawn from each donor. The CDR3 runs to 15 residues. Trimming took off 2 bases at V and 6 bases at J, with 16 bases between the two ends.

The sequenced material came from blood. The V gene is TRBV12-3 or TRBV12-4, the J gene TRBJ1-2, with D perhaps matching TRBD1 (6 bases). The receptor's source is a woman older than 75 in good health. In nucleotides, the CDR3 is TGTGCCAGCAGTTTAACGGCAGGGGCCATGGATGGCTACACCTTC. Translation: CASSLTAGAMDGYTF.